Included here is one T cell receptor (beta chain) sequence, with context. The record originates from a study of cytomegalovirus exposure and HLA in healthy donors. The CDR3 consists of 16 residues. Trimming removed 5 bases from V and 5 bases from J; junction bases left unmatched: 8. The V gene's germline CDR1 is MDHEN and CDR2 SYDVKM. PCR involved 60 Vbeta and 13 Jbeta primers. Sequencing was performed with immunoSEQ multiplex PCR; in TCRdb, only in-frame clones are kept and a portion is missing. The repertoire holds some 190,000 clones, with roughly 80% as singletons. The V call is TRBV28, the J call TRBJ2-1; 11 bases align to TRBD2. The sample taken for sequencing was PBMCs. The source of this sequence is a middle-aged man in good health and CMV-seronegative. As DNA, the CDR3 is TGTGCCAGCAGTCCCTCACTAGCGGGGGCCCACAATGAGCAGTTCTTC. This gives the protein CASSPSLAGAHNEQFF.